This T cell receptor beta chain emerged from a study of cytomegalovirus exposure and HLA in healthy donors. Study background: Genotyping showed around 80% of over 350 donors falling in the Caucasian-associated ancestry cluster.

At the time of sampling, donors were nominally healthy, though unrecorded immune exposures were likely. Of note for this clone: What it binds is not known.

PCR primers comprised 60 Vbeta and 13 Jbeta primers. This table comes from immunoSEQ multiplex PCR, and its TCRdb copy is limited to in-frame clones, with some not included. In the table there are around 130,000 clones, 75% of which are singletons. Broader study findings: V- and J-gene trimming in TCR beta was tied to a missense DCLRE1C variant by an analysis performed later. An analysis done earlier found most TCR beta V segments productive about 87% or about 30% of the time.

Sequencing used PBMCs. The clonotype originates from a woman in her forties in good health and CMV-seropositive.

DNA of the CDR3: TGTGCCAGCAGCTTAGAGGGACAGTTTAACACTGAAGCTTTCTTT. The encoded protein is CASSLEGQFNTEAFF. This chain uses TRBV7-9 with TRBJ1-1; 7 nucleotides align to TRBD1. CDR1 is SEHNR and CDR2 is FQNEAQ in the germline V gene (reference sequence). This CDR3 has 15 amino acids. V trimming: 1 base; J trimming: 2 bases; junction bases outside the gene matches: 4.